A selection of T cell receptor beta chains follows, all from one sample in a study of blood T cell repertoires in COVID-19. Assay used: immunoSEQ multiplex PCR; TCRdb lists only in-frame clones, some missing. Of 130,000 to 150,000 clones in the sample, more than 80% were seen once. The specimen sequenced was peripheral blood. These receptors came from a human donor with acute or convalescent COVID-19. The donor label of this sample is uncertain. The CDR3 runs from the conserved cysteine through the conserved F or W. The D gene is left open where the match is weak. Only part of the rows carry a size: once, few, many, or a class if the clone is expanded.

d_call	v_call	j_call	clone_size	cdr3_nt	cdr3_aa
TRBD1	TRBV3-1/TRBV3-2	TRBJ1-2	once	TGTGCCAGCAGCCAAGCCACCGGGACAGGCTATGGCTACACCTTC	CASSQATGTGYGYTF
NA	TRBV12-3/TRBV12-4	TRBJ2-1	NA	TGTGCCAGCAGTTTAAGCCGGGATGAGCAGTTCTTC	CASSLSRDEQFF
NA	TRBV7-8	TRBJ2-1	NA	TGTGCCAGCAGCTTGGACAGCTCCTACAATGAGCAGTTCTTC	CASSLDSSYNEQFF
NA	TRBV5-4	TRBJ1-2	NA	TGTGCCAGCAGCTTGTCAGGGGCTCGCCATGGCTACACCTTC	CASSLSGARHGYTF
NA	TRBV6-5	TRBJ1-1	NA	TGTGCCAGCAGTTATTTAGGGGAGAACACTGAAGCTTTCTTT	CASSYLGENTEAFF
NA	TRBV3-1/TRBV3-2	TRBJ2-1	once	TGTGCCAGCAGCCTAGCAGGGAGGGAGCAGTTCTTC	CASSLAGREQFF
TRBD2	TRBV19	TRBJ2-1	NA	TGTGCCAGTAGTATAGATCCGGCTAGCGGCTCCTACAATGAGCAGTTCTTC	CASSIDPASGSYNEQFF
TRBD2	TRBV3-1/TRBV3-2	TRBJ2-1	NA	TGTGCCAGCAGCCCTTCGGGGGGGGCCTACAATGAGCAGTTCTTC	CASSPSGGAYNEQFF
NA	TRBV2	TRBJ1-2	NA	TGTGCCAGCAGCTCTGGGGGGTATTCCTATGGCTACACCTTC	CASSSGGYSYGYTF
NA	TRBV27	TRBJ1-2	NA	TGTGCCAGCGGGCTTAACTATGGCTACACCTTC	CASGLNYGYTF
NA	TRBV2	TRBJ1-5	NA	TGTGCCAGCGGTCCGACGGGGATCGGCAATCAGCCCCAGCATTTT	CASGPTGIGNQPQHF
TRBD1	TRBV12-5	TRBJ1-1	NA	TGTGCTAGTGGTCCCGCCGGGACAGGGGGGACGACTGAAGCTTTCTTT	CASGPAGTGGTTEAFF
TRBD1	TRBV19	TRBJ1-2	NA	TGTGCCAGTAGGGACAGGGGTGGCTACACCTTC	CASRDRGGYTF
NA	TRBV5-1	TRBJ1-1	NA	TGCGCCAGCAGCTTTTCTGGGGCCCACACTGAAGCTTTCTTT	CASSFSGAHTEAFF
TRBD2	TRBV5-1	TRBJ2-3	NA	TGCGCCAGCAGCTCCAAAGGAGCGGGGGGGCTGGGGTATTTT	CASSSKGAGGLGYF
NA	TRBV4-2	TRBJ1-1	NA	TGTGCCAGCAGCCAAGATGACGGGAGGAGGGTGAACACTGAAGCTTTCTTT	CASSQDDGRRVNTEAFF
NA	TRBV30	TRBJ1-5	NA	TGTGCCTGGAGTGAGAGTACCAATCAGCCCCAGCATTTT	CAWSESTNQPQHF
TRBD2	TRBV9	TRBJ2-1	NA	TGTGCCAGCAGCGTAGACAGCGGGGGGCCCCGCTACAATGAGCAGTTCTTC	CASSVDSGGPRYNEQFF
NA	TRBV4-1	TRBJ1-2	NA	TGCGCCAGCAGCCATACCCGAAGCACCAACTATGGCTACACCTTC	CASSHTRSTNYGYTF
NA	TRBV19	TRBJ2-3	NA	TGTGCCAGTAAGGAGGGATTGGGCACAGATACGCAGTATTTT	CASKEGLGTDTQYF
NA	TRBV9	TRBJ2-3	NA	TGTGCCAGCAGCGAGGGGGGGGGCACAGATACGCAGTATTTT	CASSEGGGTDTQYF
TRBD1	TRBV4-1	TRBJ2-3	NA	TGCGCCAGCAGCCGTTTCCAGGGGGCCTTCACAGATACGCAGTATTTT	CASSRFQGAFTDTQYF
TRBD1	TRBV6-5	TRBJ1-4	NA	TGTGCCAGCAGTTCCGGACAGGAGAGGGAAAAACTGTTTTTT	CASSSGQEREKLFF
NA	TRBV29-1	TRBJ2-1	NA	TGCAGCGTTGAGAGTGGGTGGGCAGACAATGAGCAGTTCTTC	CSVESGWADNEQFF
NA	TRBV15	TRBJ2-7	NA	TGTGCCACCAGCAGCATCACCCGGGGGCGGGGGGAGCAGTACTTC	CATSSITRGRGEQYF
NA	TRBV5-1	TRBJ1-4	NA	TGCGCCAGCAGCACCGGACAGTATGAAAAACTGTTTTTT	CASSTGQYEKLFF
NA	TRBV4-2	TRBJ2-4	NA	TGTGCCAGCAGCCAGCTAGCTAAGGGCTTGGAGAGCATTCAGTACTTC	CASSQLAKGLESIQYF
TRBD1	TRBV18	TRBJ2-5	NA	TGTGCCAGCTCCCGCTCCGGGACAGGGATAGAGACCCAGTACTTC	CASSRSGTGIETQYF
TRBD2	TRBV5-1	TRBJ2-3	NA	TGCGCCAGCAGCTTGGCGGTAGCGGGGATCACAGATACGCAGTATTTT	CASSLAVAGITDTQYF
TRBD1	TRBV19	TRBJ1-6	NA	TGTGCCAGTAGTGCCTCGGGACAGGCTCCCTCACCCCTCCACTTT	CASSASGQAPSPLHF
TRBD1	TRBV9	TRBJ1-1	NA	TGTGCCAGCAGCGCTACCGGGACAGGGGCCACTGAAGCTTTCTTT	CASSATGTGATEAFF
TRBD2	TRBV15	TRBJ2-7	NA	TGTGCCACCAGCAGAGGTGGCGGGGGGGAAGGCGAGCAGTACTTC	CATSRGGGGEGEQYF
NA	TRBV27	TRBJ1-3	NA	TGTGCCAGCAGTTTAGAGAGCGGTAGGGGGTCGTTCGACAACACCATATATTTT	CASSLESGRGSFDNTIYF
NA	TRBV10-3	TRBJ2-1	NA	TGTGCCATCAGTGATTGGAGGGCTCAGGGCAATGAGCAGTTCTTC	CAISDWRAQGNEQFF
NA	TRBV5-1	TRBJ1-2	NA	TGCGCCAGCAGCTTGGATGGGCGACAGGATGGCTACACCTTC	CASSLDGRQDGYTF
NA	TRBV24-1	TRBJ1-2	NA	TGTGCCACCAGCCCAACCCGGGGAAACTCTAACTATGGCTACACCTTC	CATSPTRGNSNYGYTF
NA	TRBV27	TRBJ1-3	NA	TGTGCCAGTTCCCTTGACAGGTCCTCTGGAAACACCATATATTTT	CASSLDRSSGNTIYF